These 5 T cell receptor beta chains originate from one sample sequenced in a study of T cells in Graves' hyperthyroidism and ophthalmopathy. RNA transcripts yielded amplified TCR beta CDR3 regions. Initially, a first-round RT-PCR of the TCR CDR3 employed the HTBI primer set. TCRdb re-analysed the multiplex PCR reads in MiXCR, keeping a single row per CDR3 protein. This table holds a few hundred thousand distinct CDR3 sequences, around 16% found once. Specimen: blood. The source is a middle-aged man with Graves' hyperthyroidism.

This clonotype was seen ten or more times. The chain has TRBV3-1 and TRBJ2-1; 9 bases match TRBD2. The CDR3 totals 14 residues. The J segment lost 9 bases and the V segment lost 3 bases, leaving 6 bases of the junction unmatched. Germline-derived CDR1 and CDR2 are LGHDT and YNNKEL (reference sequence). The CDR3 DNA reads TGTGCCAGCAGCCAGGTACGCGGGGGGGCTGAGCAGTTCTTC. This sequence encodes CASSQVRGGAEQFF.

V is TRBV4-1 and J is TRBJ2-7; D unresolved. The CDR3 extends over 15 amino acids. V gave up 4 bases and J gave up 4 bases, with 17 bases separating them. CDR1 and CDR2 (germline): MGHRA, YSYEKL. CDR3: CASSLVEGSLYEQYF. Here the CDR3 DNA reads TGCGCCAGCAGCCTCGTGGAAGGTTCGTTGTACGAGCAGTACTTC.

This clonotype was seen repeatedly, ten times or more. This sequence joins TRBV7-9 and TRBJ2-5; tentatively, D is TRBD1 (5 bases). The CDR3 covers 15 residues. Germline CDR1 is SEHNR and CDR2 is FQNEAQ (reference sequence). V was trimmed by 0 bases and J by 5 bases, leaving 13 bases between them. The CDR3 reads CASSLAGVNEETQYF. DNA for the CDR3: TGTGCCAGCAGCTTAGCAGGGGTGAATGAGGAGACCCAGTACTTC.

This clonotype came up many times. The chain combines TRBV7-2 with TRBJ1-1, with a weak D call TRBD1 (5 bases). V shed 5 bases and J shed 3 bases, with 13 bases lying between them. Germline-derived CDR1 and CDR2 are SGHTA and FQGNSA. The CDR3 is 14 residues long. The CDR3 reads CASSPQRGYTEAFF. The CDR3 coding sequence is TGTGCCAGCAGCCCCCAACGGGGCTACACTGAAGCTTTCTTT.

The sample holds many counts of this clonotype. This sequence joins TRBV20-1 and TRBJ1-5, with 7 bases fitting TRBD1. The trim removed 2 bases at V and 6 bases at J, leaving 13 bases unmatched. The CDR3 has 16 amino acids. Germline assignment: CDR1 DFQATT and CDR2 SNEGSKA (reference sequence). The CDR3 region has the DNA TGCAGTGCTAGACCTCCCTGGGGGGACAGACGTCAGCCCCAGCATTTT. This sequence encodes CSARPPWGDRRQPQHF.